This TCR beta chain emerged from a study of blood T cell repertoires in COVID-19. Deletions cut 2 bases from V and 4 bases from J, with 12 bases between. This CDR3 has 14 amino acids. CDR1 SGHTA and CDR2 FQGTGA come from the germline V gene. Sequencing used immunoSEQ multiplex PCR; TCRdb keeps in-frame clones, though not all of them. The table records tens of thousands of clones, around 86% of them present only once. By share, this clone counts as medium-sized. The sequencing input was peripheral blood. V and J are TRBV7-3 and TRBJ2-7; tentatively, D is TRBD2 (6 bases). The sequence came from a human donor with acute or convalescent COVID-19. The donor label of this sample is uncertain. CDR3 sequence reads: CASSLGPGRYEQYF. The CDR3 bases are TGTGCCAGCAGCTTAGGCCCAGGGAGGTACGAGCAGTACTTC.